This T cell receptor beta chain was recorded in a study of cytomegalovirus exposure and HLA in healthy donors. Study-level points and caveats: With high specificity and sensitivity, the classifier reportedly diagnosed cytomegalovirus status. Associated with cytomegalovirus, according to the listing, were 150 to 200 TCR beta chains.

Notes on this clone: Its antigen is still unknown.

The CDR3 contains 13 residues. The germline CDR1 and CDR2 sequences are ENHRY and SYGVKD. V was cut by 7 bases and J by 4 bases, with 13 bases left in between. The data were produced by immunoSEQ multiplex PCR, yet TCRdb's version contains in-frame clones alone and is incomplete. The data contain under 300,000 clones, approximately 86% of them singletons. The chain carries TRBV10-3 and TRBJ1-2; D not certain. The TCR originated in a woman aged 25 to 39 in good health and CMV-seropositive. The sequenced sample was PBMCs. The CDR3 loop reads CAITKTFVYGYTF. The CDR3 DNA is TGTGCCATCACCAAAACTTTCGTCTATGGCTACACCTTC.